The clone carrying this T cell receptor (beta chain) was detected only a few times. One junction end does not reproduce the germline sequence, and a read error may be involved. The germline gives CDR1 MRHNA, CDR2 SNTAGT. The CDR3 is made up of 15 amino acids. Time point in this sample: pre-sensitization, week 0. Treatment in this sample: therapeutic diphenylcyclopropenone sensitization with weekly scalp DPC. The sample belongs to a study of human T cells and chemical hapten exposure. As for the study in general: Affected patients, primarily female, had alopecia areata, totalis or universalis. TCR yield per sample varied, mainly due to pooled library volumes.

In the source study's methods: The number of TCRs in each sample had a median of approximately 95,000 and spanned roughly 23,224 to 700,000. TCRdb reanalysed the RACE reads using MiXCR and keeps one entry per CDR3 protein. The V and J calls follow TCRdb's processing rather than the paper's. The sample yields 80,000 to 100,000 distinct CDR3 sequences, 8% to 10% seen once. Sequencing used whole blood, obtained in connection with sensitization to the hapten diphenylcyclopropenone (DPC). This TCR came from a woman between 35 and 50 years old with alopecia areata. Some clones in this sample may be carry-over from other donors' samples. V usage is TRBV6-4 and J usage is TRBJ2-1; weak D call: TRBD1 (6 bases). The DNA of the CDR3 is TGTGCCAACAGTGCCCAACAGGGTGACTACAATGAGCAGTTCTTC. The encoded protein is CANSAQQGDYNEQFF.